What follows are 20 T cell receptor beta chains derived from one specimen sequenced in a study of T cells in Graves' hyperthyroidism and ophthalmopathy. TCR beta CDR3 regions were amplified from RNA transcripts. The HTBI primer set drove a first-round RT-PCR of the TCR CDR3. TCRdb re-called the multiplex PCR reads through MiXCR, storing one row per CDR3 protein. This table has 600,000 to 650,000 distinct CDR3 sequences, less than 25% appearing once. Sample: blood. These receptors all come from a man under 40 with Graves' ophthalmopathy.

The gene calls are TRBV7-8 and TRBJ2-5; 9 nucleotides align to TRBD1. Germline V lookup: CDR1 SGHVS, CDR2 FQNEAQ. The CDR3 totals 15 residues. Trimming at V came to 1 base and at J to 4 bases, leaving 4 bases not matched to a gene. This chain's CDR3 is CASSLGNRGLETQYF. CDR3 DNA sequence: TGTGCCAGCAGCTTAGGGAACAGGGGGCTAGAGACCCAGTACTTC.

This clonotype has ten or more counts. The chain links TRBV5-6 to TRBJ2-7; 9 bases agree with TRBD1. There are 15 residues in the CDR3. Germline loops: CDR1 SGHDT, CDR2 YYEEEE. Trimming at V came to 5 bases and at J to 5 bases, leaving 11 bases not matched to a gene. This chain's CDR3 is CASRERWDRDDEQYF. The CDR3 coding sequence is TGTGCCAGCAGGGAGCGGTGGGACAGGGACGACGAGCAGTACTTC.

The chain recombines TRBV11-2 with TRBJ2-5; 9 positions match TRBD1. The germline V gene has CDR1 SGHAT and CDR2 FQNNGV. This CDR3 has 16 residues. V lost 5 bases to trimming and J lost 6 bases; unmatched junction nucleotides: 13. CDR3: CASSTTGTGMVKTQYF. As DNA, the CDR3 is TGTGCCAGCAGCACCACAGGGACAGGGATGGTGAAGACCCAGTACTTC. The variable domain in full, completed from reference TRBV11-2 and TRBJ2-5, reads EAGVAQSPRYKIIEKRQSVAFWCNPISGHATLYWYQQILGQGPKLLIQFQNNGVVDDSQLPKDRFSAERLKGVDSTLKIQPAKLEDSAVYLCASSTTGTGMVKTQYFGPGTRLLVL.

This clonotype has more than one count but fewer than ten. The chain has TRBV4-3 and TRBJ2-7; D uncertain. V lost 0 bases and J 4 bases, leaving 19 bases between the germline ends. This CDR3 region has 17 residues. Germline V gene sequence: CDR1 LGHNA, CDR2 YSLEER. Written as DNA, the CDR3 is TGCGCCAGCAGCCAAGATGGGTGGCCTCAGACTCAATACGAGCAGTACTTC. Translating it yields CASSQDGWPQTQYEQYF.

This clonotype has just a few counts. The chain has TRBV11-2 and TRBJ2-7; D might be TRBD2 (5 bases). Germline V lookup: CDR1 SGHAT, CDR2 FQNNGV. This CDR3 contains 14 residues. Trimming took 0 bases from V and 6 from J, leaving 12 bases between them. The CDR3 DNA is TGTGCCAGCAGCTTAGATCCGGGGTTGAGCGAGCAGTACTTC. This translates into CASSLDPGLSEQYF.

The chain carries TRBV5-1 and TRBJ2-7; the D gene could be TRBD1 or TRBD2 (5 bases each). Trimming left V 3 bases short and J 3 bases short, with 10 bases between. The CDR3 has 13 residues. From germline, CDR1 is SGHRS and CDR2 YFSETQ. The CDR3 nucleotides are TGCGCCAGCAGCTCTGCGAGGGGCTACGAGCAGTACTTC. This sequence encodes CASSSARGYEQYF.

This chain uses TRBV5-6 with TRBJ2-3, with D tentatively TRBD1 (6 bases). In germline, CDR1 is SGHDT, CDR2 YYEEEE. Between the trimmed V and J ends, which lost 2 bases and 6 bases, there was a span of 10 bases. The CDR3 sequence is 13 residues long. The CDR3 bases are TGTGCCAGCAGCTTCGGGACACCCGATACGCAGTATTTT. It codes for CASSFGTPDTQYF.

Only a few counts were recorded for this clonotype. The V call is TRBV3-1, the J call TRBJ2-4; 9 nucleotides align to TRBD1. From germline, CDR1 is LGHDT and CDR2 YNNKEL (reference sequence). CDR3 length: 15 amino acids. Trimming at V came to 2 bases and at J to 3 bases, leaving 2 bases not matched to a gene. For the CDR3, the DNA is TGTGCCAGCAGCCAACGGACAGGGGTCAAAAACATTCAGTACTTC. It codes for CASSQRTGVKNIQYF.

The V gene is TRBV27, the J gene TRBJ1-6, with TRBD1 matching 10 bases. This CDR3 contains 14 residues. Germline CDR1 and CDR2: MNHEY and SMNVEV (reference sequence). V shed 5 bases, J shed 9 bases, and the junction held 4 bases outside the gene matches. The CDR3 region is CASSTRTGGSPLHF. CDR3 DNA sequence: TGTGCCAGCAGTACCAGGACAGGGGGTTCACCCCTCCACTTT.

This clonotype was seen a few times. This sequence joins TRBV7-2 and TRBJ2-7; the D is unclear. Per the germline V gene, CDR1 is SGHTA and CDR2 is FQGNSA. Trimming took 1 base from V and 3 from J, leaving 7 bases between them. This CDR3 comprises 13 residues. CDR3 residues: CASSLERNYEQYF. The CDR3 region has the DNA TGTGCCAGCAGCTTAGAACGGAACTACGAGCAGTACTTC.

The chain's CDR3 is CASSRTSGSADTQYF. The DNA of the CDR3 is TGCGCCAGCAGCCGGACTAGCGGGAGCGCAGATACGCAGTATTTT. V and J are TRBV5-1 and TRBJ2-3; 13 bases fit TRBD2. V trimming: 4 bases; J trimming: 4 bases; junction bases outside the gene matches: 3. Germline V CDR1 and CDR2: SGHRS, YFSETQ. The CDR3 runs 15 residues.

The chain joins TRBV27 to TRBJ2-2; 7 nucleotides match TRBD1. Trimming took 2 bases from V and 1 from J; bases not matched to a gene: 10. Germline loops: CDR1 MNHEY, CDR2 SMNVEV (reference sequence). The CDR3 extends over 18 amino acids. In DNA, the CDR3 is TGTGCCAGCAGTTTAGGGACAGCGGTTGGGGGGAACACCGGGGAGCTGTTTTTT. Protein sequence: CASSLGTAVGGNTGELFF.

This clonotype was seen only a few times. The chain recombines TRBV12-3 or TRBV12-4 with TRBJ2-6; no clear D. The CDR3 is made up of 16 amino acids. V was pared by 5 bases and J by 2 bases, with 13 bases between. The CDR3 DNA sequence: TGTGCCAGCAGTCGCCCTAGGCTAACTGGGGCCAACGTCCTGACTTTC. Protein: CASSRPRLTGANVLTF.

The chain carries TRBV5-5 and TRBJ1-1; tentative D call: TRBD1 (6 bases). V lost 4 bases and J 2 bases, leaving 15 bases between the germline ends. The germline V gene has CDR1 SGHKS and CDR2 YYEKEE (reference sequence). The CDR3 runs to 15 residues. CDR3 DNA: TGTGCCAGCAGCGCCTCCTGGGGGGGCAACACTGAAGCTTTCTTT. It is translated as CASSASWGGNTEAFF.

This clonotype was observed at least ten times. The chain carries TRBV24-1 and TRBJ2-5; a weak D match, TRBD1 (5 bases). Trimming left V 3 bases short and J 1 base short, with 17 bases between. CDR1 KGHDR and CDR2 SFDVKD come from the germline V gene. This CDR3 has 17 residues. The CDR3 reads CATSDPPSGQGQETQYF. In DNA, the CDR3 is TGTGCCACCAGTGATCCACCCTCCGGGCAGGGCCAAGAGACCCAGTACTTC.

This clonotype was found many times. V gene TRBV6-5 combines with J gene TRBJ2-7; D possibly matches TRBD1 or TRBD2 (5 bases each). Germline-derived CDR1 and CDR2 are MNHEY and SVGAGI. The CDR3 is made up of 14 amino acids. V gave up 0 bases and J gave up 5 bases, with 11 bases separating them. The CDR3 is CASSYSGVINEQYF. The CDR3 coding sequence is TGTGCCAGCAGTTACTCGGGGGTAATCAACGAGCAGTACTTC.

This clonotype turned up a few times. The chain joins TRBV20-1 to TRBJ2-4, with TRBD2 matching over 9 bases. V lost 0 bases to trimming and J lost 7 bases; unmatched junction nucleotides: 1. The CDR3 contains 13 residues. The germline gives CDR1 DFQATT, CDR2 SNEGSKA (reference sequence). The CDR3 region has the DNA TGCAGTGCTAGAGACGCGGGAGGGAACATTCAGTACTTC. This codes for CSARDAGGNIQYF.

There are a few counts of this clonotype. The rearrangement links TRBV24-1 to TRBJ2-1; D gene unclear. Trimming left V 4 bases short and J 3 bases short, with 9 bases between. The CDR3 covers 14 residues. Germline-derived CDR1 and CDR2 are KGHDR and SFDVKD. As DNA, the CDR3 is TGTGCCACCAGTGACGGTGGGAACTACAATGAGCAGTTCTTC. The encoded protein is CATSDGGNYNEQFF.

Regarding this clonotype: A much larger clone lies one base from this, so it may be a read error. CDR3 protein: CASKRGGWFQETQYF. CDR3 sequence (DNA): TGTGCCAGCAAGCGGGGGGGCTGGTTCCAAGAGACCCAGTACTTC. The V and J genes are TRBV2 and TRBJ2-5; TRBD2 aligns across 10 bases. CDR3 size: 15 residues. CDR1 and CDR2 from the germline V gene are SNHLY and FYNNEI. The V and J ends lost 7 bases and 1 base, in that order; junction bases with no gene match: 6.

This clonotype was counted at least ten times. The V and J genes are TRBV11-2 and TRBJ2-1; the D gene is possibly TRBD2 (6 bases). Trimming cost V 5 bases and J 2 bases, with 13 bases left between them. CDR3 size: 15 residues. CDR1 and CDR2 (germline): SGHAT, FQNNGV. In DNA form, the CDR3 reads TGTGCCAGCAGCCCCAGGAGGGAAGCCTACAATGAGCAGTTCTTC. It codes for CASSPRREAYNEQFF.